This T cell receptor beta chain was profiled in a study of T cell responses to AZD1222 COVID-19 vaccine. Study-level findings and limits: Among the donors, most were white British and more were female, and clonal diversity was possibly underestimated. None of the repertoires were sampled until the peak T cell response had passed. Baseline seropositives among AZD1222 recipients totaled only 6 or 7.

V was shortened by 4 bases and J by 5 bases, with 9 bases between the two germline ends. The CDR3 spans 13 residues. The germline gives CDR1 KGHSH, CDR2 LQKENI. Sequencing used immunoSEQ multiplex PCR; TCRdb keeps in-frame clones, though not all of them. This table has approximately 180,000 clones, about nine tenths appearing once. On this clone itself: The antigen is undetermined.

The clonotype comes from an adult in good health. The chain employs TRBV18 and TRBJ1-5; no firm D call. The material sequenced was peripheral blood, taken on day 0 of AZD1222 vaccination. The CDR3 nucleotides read TGTGCCAGCTCACTACCCCCCCATCAGCCCCAGCATTTT. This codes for CASSLPPHQPQHF.